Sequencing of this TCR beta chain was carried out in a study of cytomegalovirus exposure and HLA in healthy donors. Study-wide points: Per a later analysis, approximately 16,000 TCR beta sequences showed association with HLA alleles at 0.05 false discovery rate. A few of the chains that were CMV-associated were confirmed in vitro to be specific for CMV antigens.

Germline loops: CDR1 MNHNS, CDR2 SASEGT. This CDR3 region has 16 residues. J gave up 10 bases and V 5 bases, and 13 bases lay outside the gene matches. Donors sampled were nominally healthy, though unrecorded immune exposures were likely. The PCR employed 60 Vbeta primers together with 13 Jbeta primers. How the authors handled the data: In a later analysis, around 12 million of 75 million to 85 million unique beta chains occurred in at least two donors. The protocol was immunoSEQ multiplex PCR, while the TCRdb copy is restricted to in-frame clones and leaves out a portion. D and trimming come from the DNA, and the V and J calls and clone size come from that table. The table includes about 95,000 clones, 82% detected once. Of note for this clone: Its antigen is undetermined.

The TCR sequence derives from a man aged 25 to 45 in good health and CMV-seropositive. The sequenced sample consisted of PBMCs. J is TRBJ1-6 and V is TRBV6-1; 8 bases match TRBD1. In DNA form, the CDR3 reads TGTGCCAGCAGTCAAGGGACAGGCCCTCTGGGATCACCCCTCCACTTT. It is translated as CASSQGTGPLGSPLHF.